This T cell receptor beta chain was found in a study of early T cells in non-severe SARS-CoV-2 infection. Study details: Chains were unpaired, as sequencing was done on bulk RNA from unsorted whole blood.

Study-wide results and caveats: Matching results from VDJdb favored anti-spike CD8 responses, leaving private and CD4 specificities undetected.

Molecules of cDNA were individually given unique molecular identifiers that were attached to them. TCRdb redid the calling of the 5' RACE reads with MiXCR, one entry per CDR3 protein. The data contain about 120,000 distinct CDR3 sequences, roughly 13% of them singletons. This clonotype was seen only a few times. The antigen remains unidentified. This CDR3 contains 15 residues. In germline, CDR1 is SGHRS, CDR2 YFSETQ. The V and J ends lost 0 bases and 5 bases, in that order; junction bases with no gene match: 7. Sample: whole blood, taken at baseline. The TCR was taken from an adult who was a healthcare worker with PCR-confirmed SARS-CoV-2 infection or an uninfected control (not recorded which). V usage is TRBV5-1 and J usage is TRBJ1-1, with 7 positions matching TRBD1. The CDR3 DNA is TGCGCCAGCAGCTTGGGGACAGGCCAAGGGACTGAAGCTTTCTTT. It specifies CASSLGTGQGTEAFF.